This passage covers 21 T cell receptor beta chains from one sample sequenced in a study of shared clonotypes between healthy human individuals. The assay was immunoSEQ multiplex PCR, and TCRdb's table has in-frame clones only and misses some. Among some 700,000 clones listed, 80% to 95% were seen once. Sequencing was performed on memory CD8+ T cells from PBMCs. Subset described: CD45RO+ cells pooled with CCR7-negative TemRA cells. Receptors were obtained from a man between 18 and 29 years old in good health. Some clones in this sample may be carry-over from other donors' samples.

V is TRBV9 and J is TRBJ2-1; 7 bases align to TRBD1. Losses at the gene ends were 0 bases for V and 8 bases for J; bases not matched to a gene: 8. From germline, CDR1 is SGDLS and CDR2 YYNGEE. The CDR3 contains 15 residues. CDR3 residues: CASSVAGTVDHEQFF. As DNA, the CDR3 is TGTGCCAGCAGCGTAGCGGGGACAGTTGACCATGAGCAGTTCTTC. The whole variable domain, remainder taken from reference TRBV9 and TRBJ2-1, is DSGVTQTPKHLITATGQRVTLRCSPRSGDLSVYWYQQSLDQGLQFLIQYYNGEERAKGNILERFSAQQFPDLHSELNLSSLELGDSALYFCASSVAGTVDHEQFFGPGTRLTVL.

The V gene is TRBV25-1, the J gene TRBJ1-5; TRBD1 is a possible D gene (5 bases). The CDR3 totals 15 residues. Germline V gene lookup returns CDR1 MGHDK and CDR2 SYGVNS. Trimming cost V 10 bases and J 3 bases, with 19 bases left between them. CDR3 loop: CATPSPRQINQPQHF. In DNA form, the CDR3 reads TGTGCCACTCCCTCCCCCCGACAGATCAATCAGCCCCAGCATTTT.

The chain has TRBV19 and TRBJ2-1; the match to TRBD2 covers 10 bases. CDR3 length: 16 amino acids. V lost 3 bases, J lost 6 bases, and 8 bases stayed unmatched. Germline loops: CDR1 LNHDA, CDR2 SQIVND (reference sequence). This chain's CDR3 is CASSIFPSGRRNEQFF. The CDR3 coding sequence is TGTGCCAGTAGTATTTTCCCTAGCGGGAGACGCAATGAGCAGTTCTTC. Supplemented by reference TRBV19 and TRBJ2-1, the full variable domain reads DGGITQSPKYLFRKEGQNVTLSCEQNLNHDAMYWYRQDPGQGLRLIYYSQIVNDFQKGDIAEGYSVSREKKESFPLTVTSAQKNPTAFYLCASSIFPSGRRNEQFFGPGTRLTVL.

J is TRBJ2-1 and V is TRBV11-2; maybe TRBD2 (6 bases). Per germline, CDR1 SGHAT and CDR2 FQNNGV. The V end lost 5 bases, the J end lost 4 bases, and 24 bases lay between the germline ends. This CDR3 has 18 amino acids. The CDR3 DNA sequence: TGTGCCAGCAGCAGACCCCTACTAGCAGAGAGAAATTACAATGAGCAGTTCTTC. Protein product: CASSRPLLAERNYNEQFF.

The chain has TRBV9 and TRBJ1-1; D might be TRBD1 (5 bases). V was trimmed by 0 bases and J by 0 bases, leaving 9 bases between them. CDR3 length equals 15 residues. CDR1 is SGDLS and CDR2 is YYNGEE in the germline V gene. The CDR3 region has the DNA TGTGCCAGCAGCGTAGATGGGGGGATGAACACTGAAGCTTTCTTT. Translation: CASSVDGGMNTEAFF.

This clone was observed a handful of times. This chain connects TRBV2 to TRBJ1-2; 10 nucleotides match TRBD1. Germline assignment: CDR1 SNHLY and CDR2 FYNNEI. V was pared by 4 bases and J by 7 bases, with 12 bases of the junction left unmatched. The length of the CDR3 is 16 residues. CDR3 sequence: CASSVGDRGYIGGYTF. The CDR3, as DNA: TGTGCCAGCAGTGTCGGGGACAGGGGATACATAGGTGGCTACACCTTC.

This chain's CDR3 is CASSVGLAGEQYF. CDR3 in DNA: TGTGCCAGCAGCGTGGGACTAGCGGGGGAGCAGTACTTC. The chain joins TRBV5-5 to TRBJ2-7; TRBD2 matches 13 bases. Looked up from germline, CDR1 is SGHKS and CDR2 is YYEKEE (reference sequence). The J segment lost 7 bases and the V segment lost 4 bases, leaving 2 bases of the junction unmatched. The CDR3 has 13 amino acids.

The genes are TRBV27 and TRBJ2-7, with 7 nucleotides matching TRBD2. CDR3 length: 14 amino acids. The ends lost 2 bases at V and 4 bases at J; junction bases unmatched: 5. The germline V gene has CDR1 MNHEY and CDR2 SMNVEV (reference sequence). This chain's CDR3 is CASSLGTSAYEQYF. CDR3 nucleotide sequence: TGTGCCAGCAGTTTAGGTACTAGCGCTTACGAGCAGTACTTC.

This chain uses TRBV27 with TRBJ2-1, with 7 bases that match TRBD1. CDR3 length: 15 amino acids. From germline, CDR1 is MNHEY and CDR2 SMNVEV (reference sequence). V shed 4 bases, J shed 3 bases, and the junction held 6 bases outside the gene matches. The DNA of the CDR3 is TGTGCCAGCAGTTACAGGGGCCCCCACTACAATGAGCAGTTCTTC. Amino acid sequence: CASSYRGPHYNEQFF.

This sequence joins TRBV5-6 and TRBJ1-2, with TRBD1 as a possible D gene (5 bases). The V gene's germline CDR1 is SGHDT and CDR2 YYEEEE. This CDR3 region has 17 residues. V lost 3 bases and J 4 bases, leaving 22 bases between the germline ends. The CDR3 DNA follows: TGTGCCAGCAGCTCATTTACAGACAGAGAAGGGTCCTATGGCTACACCTTC. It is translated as CASSSFTDREGSYGYTF.

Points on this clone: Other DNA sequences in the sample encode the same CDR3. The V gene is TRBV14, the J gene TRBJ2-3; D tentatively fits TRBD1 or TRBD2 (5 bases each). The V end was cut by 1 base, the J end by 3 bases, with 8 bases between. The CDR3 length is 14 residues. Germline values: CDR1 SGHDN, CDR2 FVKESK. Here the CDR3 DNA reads TGTGCCAGCAGCCAAGGGGGACGTACAGATACGCAGTATTTT. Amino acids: CASSQGGRTDTQYF.

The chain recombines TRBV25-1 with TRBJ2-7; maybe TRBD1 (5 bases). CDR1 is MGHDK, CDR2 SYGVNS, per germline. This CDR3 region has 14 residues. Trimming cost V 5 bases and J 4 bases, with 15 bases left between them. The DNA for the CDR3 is TGTGCCAGCAGTACCTCAGGGTTGGGTTACGAGCAGTACTTC. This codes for CASSTSGLGYEQYF.

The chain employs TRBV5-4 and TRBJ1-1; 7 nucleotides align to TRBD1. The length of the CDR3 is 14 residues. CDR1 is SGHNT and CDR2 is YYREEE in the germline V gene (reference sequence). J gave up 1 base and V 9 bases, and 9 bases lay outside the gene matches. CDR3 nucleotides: TGTGCCACCGAGAAGGGGGCCGGGAACACTGAAGCTTTCTTT. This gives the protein CATEKGAGNTEAFF.

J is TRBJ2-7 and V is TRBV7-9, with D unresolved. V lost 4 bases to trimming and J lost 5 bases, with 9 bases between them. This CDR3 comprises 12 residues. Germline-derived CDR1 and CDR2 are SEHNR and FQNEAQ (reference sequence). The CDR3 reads CASSSGIHEQYF. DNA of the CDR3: TGTGCCAGCAGCTCAGGTATCCACGAGCAGTACTTC.

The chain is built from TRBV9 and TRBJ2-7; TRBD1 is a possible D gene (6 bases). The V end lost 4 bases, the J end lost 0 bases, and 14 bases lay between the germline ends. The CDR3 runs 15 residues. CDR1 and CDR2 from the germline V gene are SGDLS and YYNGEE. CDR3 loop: CASSPLPDSSYEQYF. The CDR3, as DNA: TGTGCCAGCAGCCCCCTCCCGGACAGCTCCTACGAGCAGTACTTC.

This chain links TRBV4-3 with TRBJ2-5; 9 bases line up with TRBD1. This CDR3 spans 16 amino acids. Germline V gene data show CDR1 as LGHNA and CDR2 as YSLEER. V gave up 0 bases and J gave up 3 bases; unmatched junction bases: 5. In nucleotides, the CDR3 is TGCGCCAGCAGCCAAGAGACAGGGGGATCGGAAGAGACCCAGTACTTC. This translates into CASSQETGGSEETQYF.

This chain's CDR3 is CASSVGVDSYNEQFF. The CDR3 DNA follows: TGTGCCAGCAGCGTAGGGGTCGACTCCTACAATGAGCAGTTCTTC. The chain recombines TRBV9 with TRBJ2-1, with unresolved D. The CDR3 is made up of 15 amino acids. Germline V lookup: CDR1 SGDLS, CDR2 YYNGEE. Trimming pared 0 bases from V and 0 bases from J, leaving 7 bases between.

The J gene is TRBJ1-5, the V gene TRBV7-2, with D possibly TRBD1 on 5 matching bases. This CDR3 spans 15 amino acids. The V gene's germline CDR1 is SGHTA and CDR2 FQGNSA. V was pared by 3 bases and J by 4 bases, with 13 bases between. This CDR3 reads CASSFNGGSNQPQHF. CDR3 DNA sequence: TGTGCCAGCAGCTTTAATGGGGGGAGTAATCAGCCCCAGCATTTT.

CDR3 loop: CASLKVRGTEAFF. In DNA, the CDR3 is TGTGCCAGCCTTAAGGTCAGGGGAACTGAAGCTTTCTTT. The chain recombines TRBV19 with TRBJ1-1; D perhaps matches TRBD1 (6 bases). V gave up 9 bases and J gave up 5 bases, with 16 bases separating them. The CDR3 is 13 amino acids. Germline loops: CDR1 LNHDA, CDR2 SQIVND (reference sequence).

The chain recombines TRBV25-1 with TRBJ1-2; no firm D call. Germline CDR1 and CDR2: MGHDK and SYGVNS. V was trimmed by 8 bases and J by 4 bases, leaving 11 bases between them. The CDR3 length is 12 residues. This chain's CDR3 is CASQPDGYGYTF. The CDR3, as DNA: TGTGCCAGCCAACCAGACGGCTATGGCTACACCTTC.

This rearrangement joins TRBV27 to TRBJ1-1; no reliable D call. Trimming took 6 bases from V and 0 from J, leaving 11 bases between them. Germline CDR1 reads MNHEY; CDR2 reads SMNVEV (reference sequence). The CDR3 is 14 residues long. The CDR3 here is CASSQRNMNTEAFF. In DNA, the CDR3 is TGTGCCAGCAGCCAAAGAAATATGAACACTGAAGCTTTCTTT.